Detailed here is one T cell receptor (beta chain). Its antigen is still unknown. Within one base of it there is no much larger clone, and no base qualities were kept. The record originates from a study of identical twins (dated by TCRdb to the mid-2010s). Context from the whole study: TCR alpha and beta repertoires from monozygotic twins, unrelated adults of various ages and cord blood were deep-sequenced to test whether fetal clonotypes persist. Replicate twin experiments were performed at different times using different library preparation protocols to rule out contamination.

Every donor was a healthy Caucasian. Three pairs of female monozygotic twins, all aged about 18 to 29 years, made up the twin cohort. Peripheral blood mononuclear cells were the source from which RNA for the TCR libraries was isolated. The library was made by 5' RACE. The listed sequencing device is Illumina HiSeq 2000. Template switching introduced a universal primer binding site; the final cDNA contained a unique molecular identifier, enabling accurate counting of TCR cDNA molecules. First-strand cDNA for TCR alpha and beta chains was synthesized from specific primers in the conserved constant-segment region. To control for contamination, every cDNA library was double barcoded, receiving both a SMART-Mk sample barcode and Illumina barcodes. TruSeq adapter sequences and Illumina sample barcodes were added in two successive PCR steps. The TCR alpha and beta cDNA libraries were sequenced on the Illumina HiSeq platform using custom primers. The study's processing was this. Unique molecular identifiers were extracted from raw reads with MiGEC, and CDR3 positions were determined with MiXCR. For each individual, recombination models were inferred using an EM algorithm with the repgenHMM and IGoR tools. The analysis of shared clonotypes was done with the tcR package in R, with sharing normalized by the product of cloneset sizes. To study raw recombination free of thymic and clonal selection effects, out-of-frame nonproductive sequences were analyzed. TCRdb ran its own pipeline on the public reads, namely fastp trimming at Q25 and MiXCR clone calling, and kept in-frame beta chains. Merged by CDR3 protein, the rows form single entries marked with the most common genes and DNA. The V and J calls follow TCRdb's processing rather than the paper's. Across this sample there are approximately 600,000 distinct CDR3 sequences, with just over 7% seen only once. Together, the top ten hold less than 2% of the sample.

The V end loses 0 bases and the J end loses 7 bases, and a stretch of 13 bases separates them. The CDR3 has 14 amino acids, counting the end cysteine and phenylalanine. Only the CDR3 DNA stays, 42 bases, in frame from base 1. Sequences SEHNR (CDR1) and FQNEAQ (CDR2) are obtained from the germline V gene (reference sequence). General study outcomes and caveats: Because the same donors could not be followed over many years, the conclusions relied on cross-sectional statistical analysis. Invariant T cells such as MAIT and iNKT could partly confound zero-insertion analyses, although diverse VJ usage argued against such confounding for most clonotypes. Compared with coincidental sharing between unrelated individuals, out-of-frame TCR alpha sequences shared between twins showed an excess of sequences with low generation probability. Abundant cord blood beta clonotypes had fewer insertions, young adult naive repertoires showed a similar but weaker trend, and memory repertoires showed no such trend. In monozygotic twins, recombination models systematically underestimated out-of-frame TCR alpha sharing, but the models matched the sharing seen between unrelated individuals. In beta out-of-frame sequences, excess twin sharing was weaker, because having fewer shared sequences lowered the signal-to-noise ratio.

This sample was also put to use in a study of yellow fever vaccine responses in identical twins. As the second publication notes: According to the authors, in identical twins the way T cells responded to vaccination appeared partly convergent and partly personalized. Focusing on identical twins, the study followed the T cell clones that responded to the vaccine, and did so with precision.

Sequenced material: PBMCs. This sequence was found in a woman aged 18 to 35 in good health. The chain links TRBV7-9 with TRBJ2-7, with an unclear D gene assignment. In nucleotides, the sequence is TGTGCCAGCAGCTTAGCAACAAGCCCTTTGGAGCAGTACTTC. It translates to CASSLATSPLEQYF.